Given below is one T cell receptor (beta chain) in context. What it binds is unknown. Primers used in a second PCR of roughly 6 to 11 cycles were a sample-barcoded 5' primer and a J-beta primer mix. TCRdb analysed the 5' RACE reads with MiXCR anew, one entry per CDR3 protein. The sample has roughly 1,000,000 distinct CDR3 sequences, 20% to 25% seen once. V was pared by 0 bases and J by 0 bases, with 9 bases between. Looked up from germline, CDR1 is LGHDT and CDR2 is YNNKEL (reference sequence). This CDR3 comprises 15 residues. The record originates from a study of blood T cells in healthy people across ages. The study recruited healthy Caucasian donors from Russia who were aged about 6 to 90. In each sample, at least 7 million PBMCs were isolated. Findings and limits, study-wide: It was found that TCR beta diversity correlated strongly with the percentage of naive T cells.

The sample was also reused in another study, on T cells of mothers and their children. That report notes: The authors used all extracted RNA for cDNA synthesis, at approximately 1.5 ug per 15 ul.

The sample comprised blood. The sequence came from a girl aged 2-9 years in good health. The genes are TRBV3-1 and TRBJ2-7; D gene unclear. The CDR3 spells CASSQENANSYEQYF. CDR3 coding DNA: TGTGCCAGCAGCCAAGAAAATGCAAACTCCTACGAGCAGTACTTC.